This TCR beta chain originates from a study of identical twins. Findings and limits, study-wide: Cross-sectional statistics underpinned the conclusions; the same donors were not followed. It was possible that invariant MAIT and iNKT cells partly confounded the zero-insertion analyses.

Carrying unique molecular identifiers, the cDNA also gained a universal primer site through template switching. TCRdb fed the 5' RACE reads into MiXCR, producing one record per CDR3 protein. The data contain about 890,000 distinct CDR3 sequences, roughly an eighth of them singletons. This clonotype was counted many times. What it recognizes is unknown. The CDR3 contains 14 residues. The germline CDR1 and CDR2 sequences are MNHNS and SASEGT. Between the trimmed V and J ends, which lost 1 base and 7 bases, there was a span of 8 bases. These data also formed part of another study, on yellow fever vaccine responses in identical twins.

The gene calls are TRBV6-1 and TRBJ1-6; D not resolved. The receptor's source is a woman aged 18-30 years in good health. What was sequenced was PBMCs. The CDR3, as DNA: TGTGCCAGCAGTGAAGAGGGCACCAATTCACCCCTCCACTTT. Translation: CASSEEGTNSPLHF.